The 9 T cell receptor beta chains below come from one sample, sequenced in a study of T cell clones after liver transplantation. Profiling relied on immunoSEQ multiplex PCR, and the TCRdb table lists in-frame clones only, not all of them. The table includes about 74,000 clones, roughly 80% detected once. Sequences were derived from CD4+ T cells from blood, sampled before liver transplant. These receptor sequences come from a human donor who received a liver transplant.

Of note for this clone: Other DNA sequences in this specimen translate into the identical CDR3. The chain employs TRBV30 and TRBJ1-5; D not certain. This CDR3 has 13 residues. CDR1 and CDR2 from the germline V gene are GTSNPN and SVGIG (reference sequence). Between the trimmed V and J ends, which lost 0 bases and 2 bases, there was a span of 5 bases. CDR3 DNA sequence: TGTGCCTGGAGTGTCGGGGGCAATCAGCCCCAGCATTTT. It translates to CAWSVGGNQPQHF.

The chain employs TRBV19 and TRBJ2-2; a weak D match, TRBD2 (6 bases). The CDR3 has 15 residues. V was clipped by 4 bases and J by 7 bases, with 16 bases between them. CDR1 and CDR2 from the germline V gene are LNHDA and SQIVND (reference sequence). The CDR3 coding sequence is TGTGCCAGTAGTAACCCAGGAGGGCGGAACGGGGAGCTGTTTTTT. It yields the protein CASSNPGGRNGELFF.

V and J are TRBV4-1 and TRBJ1-3; no reliable D call. This CDR3 spans 18 amino acids. Germline CDR1 is MGHRA and CDR2 is YSYEKL. The V end was cut by 1 base, the J end by 1 base, with 17 bases between. CDR3 sequence (DNA): TGCGCCAGCAGCCAAGTTGATCTCGTTCCCAAGTCTGGAAACACCATATATTTT. Its translation is CASSQVDLVPKSGNTIYF.

The rearrangement links TRBV7-9 to TRBJ2-2; D gene uncertain. The CDR3 has 15 residues. In germline, CDR1 is SEHNR, CDR2 FQNEAQ (reference sequence). V dropped 2 bases and J dropped 2 bases, with 9 bases sitting between them. CDR3 amino acids: CASSLREINTGELFF. The DNA for the CDR3 is TGTGCCAGCAGCTTAAGAGAGATTAACACCGGGGAGCTGTTTTTT.

The genes are TRBV27 and TRBJ1-2, with a weak D call TRBD1 (5 bases). V lost 4 bases to trimming and J lost 6 bases, with 30 bases between them. The V gene's germline CDR1 is MNHEY and CDR2 SMNVEV (reference sequence). The CDR3 is 19 residues long. The CDR3 loop reads CASSSYLSRDLYRFDGYTF. The CDR3 DNA follows: TGTGCCAGCAGTTCATACTTGTCGCGGGACCTCTATCGATTTGATGGCTACACCTTC.

The chain links TRBV18 to TRBJ2-1; 14 bases line up with TRBD2. This CDR3 contains 15 residues. The germline gives CDR1 KGHSH, CDR2 LQKENI. V lost 4 bases, J lost 7 bases, and 3 bases stayed unmatched. Here the CDR3 DNA reads TGTGCCAGCTCACTGACTAGCGGGAGGGCGAATGAGCAGTTCTTC. Translated: CASSLTSGRANEQFF.

The chain couples TRBV5-1 to TRBJ2-3, with D perhaps matching TRBD2 (5 bases). Germline V lookup: CDR1 SGHRS, CDR2 YFSETQ. Trimming took 2 bases from V and 1 from J, leaving 8 bases between them. The CDR3 length is 14 residues. DNA for the CDR3: TGCGCCAGCAGCTTCAGTAGCGGCACAGATACGCAGTATTTT. Its translation is CASSFSSGTDTQYF.

Written as DNA, the CDR3 is TGTGCCAGTAGTATGGGGGCCATCCAAGAGACCCAGTACTTC. This gives the protein CASSMGAIQETQYF. This sequence joins TRBV19 and TRBJ2-5; D possibly corresponds to TRBD1 (6 bases). The V and J ends lost 3 bases and 1 base respectively, with 9 bases between them. CDR1 is LNHDA, CDR2 SQIVND, per germline (reference sequence). This CDR3 comprises 14 residues.

This chain uses TRBV5-1 with TRBJ1-2, with D unresolved. The length of the CDR3 is 15 residues. Trimming stripped 4 bases from V and 8 bases from J, with 21 bases between. CDR1 and CDR2 from the germline V gene are SGHRS and YFSETQ. The CDR3 sequence: CASSPAPRNYVGYTF. DNA for the CDR3: TGCGCCAGCAGCCCGGCCCCCAGAAACTATGTAGGCTACACCTTC.